This T cell receptor (beta chain) was identified in a study of early stage breast cancer tumors. Whole-study context: Roughly 10-fold was the mean read coverage per sample.

With V trimmed by 10 bases and J by 0 bases, 13 bases remained unmatched. CDR3 length: 16 residues. Germline V lookup: CDR1 MNHNY, CDR2 SVGAGI (reference sequence). Points on this clone: Antigen: not known.

Broader study findings: Tumors had around 2.3-fold higher T cell density than normal breast. Tumor and normal breast were distinguished via blood comparison in about 90% of the 16 patients.

Sufficient DNA from normal breast often required roughly 95-320 mg tissue. TCRdb's table, derived via immunoSEQ multiplex PCR, lists solely in-frame clones and lacks some. The profile shows 12,000 to 15,000 clones, roughly 84% of them singletons. V gene TRBV6-6 combines with J gene TRBJ2-3; 7 nucleotides match TRBD2. Sequencing used normal breast tissue next to the tumor. This sequence originates from a person between 30 and 45 years old with breast cancer. CDR3 loop: CATTPPRRESTDTQYF. The CDR3 bases are TGTGCCACCACCCCCCCGAGGCGGGAGAGCACAGATACGCAGTATTTT.